A single TCR beta chain is shown here with its context. What it binds is not known. This sample was included in a study of shared clonotypes between healthy human individuals. Study-level results: What limited the represented genetic and exposure-history diversity was the small number of donors. Naive subsets tended to show greater estimated richness than memory subsets.

The CDR3 sequence is 15 residues long. Germline-derived CDR1 and CDR2 are SGHNT and YYREEE (reference sequence). After removal of 4 bases from V and 1 base from J, the junction contained 5 bases not matched to a gene. Sequencing was performed with immunoSEQ multiplex PCR; in TCRdb, only in-frame clones are kept and a portion is missing. This table holds 190,000 or so clones, about 93% found once. This TCR came from a woman aged 30 to 39 in good health. Sequences were obtained from naive CD4+ T cells sorted from blood. Sample subset: CD45RA+ positively selected. J is TRBJ1-2 and V is TRBV5-4; TRBD1 agrees at 9 bases. The CDR3 region is CASSTGQGGNYGYTF. Here the CDR3 DNA reads TGTGCCAGCAGCACGGGACAGGGAGGTAACTATGGCTACACCTTC. Looking up the rest from reference TRBV5-4 and TRBJ1-2 gives the full variable domain: ETGVTQSPTHLIKTRGQQVTLRCSSQSGHNTVSWYQQALGQGPQFIFQYYREEENGRGNFPPRFSGLQFPNYSSELNVNALELDDSALYLCASSTGQGGNYGYTFGSGTRLTVV.